The 27 T cell receptor beta chains in this list originate from one sample, sequenced in a study of shared clonotypes between healthy human individuals. The data were produced by immunoSEQ multiplex PCR, yet TCRdb's version contains in-frame clones alone and is incomplete. The data contain fewer than 400,000 clones, approximately 74% of them singletons. The sample consisted of memory CD4+ T cells sorted from blood. Indicated subset: CD45RA-negative fraction. The receptors shown here come from a man younger than 40 in good health.

V is TRBV18 and J is TRBJ1-3; D remains unclear. Germline CDR1 reads KGHSH; CDR2 reads LQKENI. Trimming removed 1 base at V and 6 bases at J, with 22 bases between. This CDR3 comprises 18 residues. Here the CDR3 reads CASSPLVPGGRMTNTIYF. The CDR3 nucleotides read TGTGCCAGCTCACCACTCGTTCCCGGAGGCCGGATGACAAACACCATATATTTT. Full variable domain (missing parts from reference TRBV18 and TRBJ1-3): NAGVMQNPRHLVRRRGQEARLRCSPMKGHSHVYWYRQLPEEGLKFMVYLQKENIIDESGMPKERFSAEFPKEGPSILRIQQVVRGDSAAYFCASSPLVPGGRMTNTIYFGEGSWLTVV.

Worth noting for this clone: A far larger clone is just one base off, so this is likely a read error. The chain has TRBV18 and TRBJ1-5; 9 positions match TRBD1. Trimming took 8 bases from V and 4 from J; bases not matched to a gene: 3. CDR1 and CDR2 (germline): KGHSH, LQKENI. The CDR3 is made up of 13 amino acids. The CDR3 loop reads CASTGTGNQPQHF. CDR3 DNA: TGTGCCAGCACCGGGACAGGGAATCAGCCCCAGCATTTT. Using reference TRBV18 and TRBJ1-5 for the parts outside the CDR3, the full variable domain is NAGVMQNPRHLVRRRGQEARLRCSPMKGHSHVYWYRQLPEEGLKFMVYLQKENIIDESGMPKERFSAEFPKEGPSILRIQQVVRGDSAAYFCASTGTGNQPQHFGDGTRLSIL.

This rearrangement joins TRBV25-1 to TRBJ1-4; D gene ambiguous. CDR1 MGHDK and CDR2 SYGVNS come from the germline V gene. Deletions cut 6 bases from V and 6 bases from J, with 5 bases between. The CDR3 covers 11 residues. CDR3 bases: TGTGCCAGCAGGGAGCATGAAAAACTGTTTTTT. Its protein is CASREHEKLFF.

This clone has at least ten counts. The chain couples TRBV5-4 to TRBJ2-6, with 10 bases aligning to TRBD1. CDR1 SGHNT and CDR2 YYREEE come from the germline V gene (reference sequence). V dropped 2 bases and J dropped 12; count of bases not matched to a gene: 2. The CDR3 is 13 residues long. The CDR3 loop reads CASSFGTGVVLTF. The CDR3 DNA reads TGTGCCAGCAGCTTCGGGACAGGGGTCGTCCTGACTTTC.

The genes are TRBV18 and TRBJ2-3, with unresolved D. Germline V gene sequence: CDR1 KGHSH, CDR2 LQKENI. The CDR3 consists of 13 residues. Trimming cost V 1 base and J 3 bases, with 5 bases left between them. The DNA for the CDR3 is TGTGCCAGCTCACCACTTCTGACAGATACGCAGTATTTT. It yields the protein CASSPLLTDTQYF.

The V gene is TRBV18, the J gene TRBJ2-5, with D maybe TRBD2 (6 bases). V was clipped by 6 bases and J by 4 bases, with 12 bases between them. This CDR3 is 13 amino acids long. Per the germline V gene, CDR1 is KGHSH and CDR2 is LQKENI. CDR3 coding DNA: TGTGCCAGCTCCTACGAGGAGGGAGAGACCCAGTACTTC. As protein: CASSYEEGETQYF.

A note on this clone: Distinct nucleotide sequences in the sample also encode this CDR3. CDR3 sequence (DNA): TGCAGTGCTGGCGACAGTTACGAGCAGTACTTC. As protein: CSAGDSYEQYF. J is TRBJ2-7 and V is TRBV20-1, with D perhaps TRBD1 (5 bases). The CDR3 contains 11 residues. The ends were cut back, 5 bases at V and 4 bases at J, with 9 bases in the middle. Germline V gene lookup returns CDR1 DFQATT and CDR2 SNEGSKA (reference sequence).

The CDR3 here is CASAGTADEQFF. The CDR3 DNA is TGCGCCAGTGCCGGGACAGCCGATGAGCAGTTCTTC. This chain links TRBV5-1 with TRBJ2-1; 7 bases are shared with TRBD1. This CDR3 contains 12 residues. Germline V gives CDR1 SGHRS, CDR2 YFSETQ. The V gene end was trimmed by 8 bases and the J gene end by 8 bases; junction bases not matched to a gene: 7.

V is TRBV11-2 and J is TRBJ2-3; D is undetermined. Germline V gives CDR1 SGHAT, CDR2 FQNNGV. This CDR3 spans 13 amino acids. V lost 4 bases, J lost 2 bases, and 7 bases lay in between. CDR3 sequence: CASSSRLTDTQYF. In DNA form, the CDR3 reads TGTGCCAGCAGCTCCCGGCTCACAGATACGCAGTATTTT.

This chain links TRBV4-1 with TRBJ2-7; 7 nucleotides agree with TRBD1. CDR3 length: 15 residues. After removal of 3 bases from V and 4 bases from J, the junction contained 9 bases not matched to a gene. CDR1 and CDR2 (germline): MGHRA, YSYEKL. The CDR3 DNA follows: TGCGCCAGCAGCCAGGGGACAGCAAGCTTTTACGAGCAGTACTTC. Its protein product is CASSQGTASFYEQYF.

A word on this clone: One junction end disagrees with the germline gene, perhaps due to a read error. The chain joins TRBV10-3 to TRBJ1-2; no clear D. The CDR3 spans 12 residues. CDR1 is ENHRY and CDR2 is SYGVKD in the germline V gene. CDR3 in amino acids: CAISESKGRLFF. Here the CDR3 DNA reads TGTGCCATCAGTGAAAGTAAGGGTCGTCTCTTTTTC.

The CDR3 protein is CASSFPQGITGYTF. DNA for the CDR3: TGTGCCAGTTCCTTCCCACAGGGAATTACTGGCTACACCTTC. The V gene is TRBV6-1, the J gene TRBJ1-2, with a possible D match to TRBD1 (6 bases). Germline V gene sequence: CDR1 MNHNS, CDR2 SASEGT. The CDR3 has 14 amino acids. Trimming pared 9 bases from V and 7 bases from J, leaving 21 bases between.

This clone was detected only a few times. The chain is built from TRBV7-9 and TRBJ2-1; TRBD2 agrees at 11 bases. The ends lost 6 bases at V and 3 bases at J; junction bases unmatched: 1. The CDR3 runs 14 residues. Looked up from germline, CDR1 is SEHNR and CDR2 is FQNEAQ (reference sequence). The chain's CDR3 is CASSTSGSYNEQFF. CDR3 DNA: TGTGCCAGCAGTACTAGCGGGAGCTACAATGAGCAGTTCTTC.

The chain recombines TRBV2 with TRBJ2-3; 12 bases map to TRBD2. Germline V gene sequence: CDR1 SNHLY, CDR2 FYNNEI. The CDR3 is 22 residues long. V lost 6 bases and J lost 2; bases outside the gene matches: 24. This chain's CDR3 is CASRAPLGQRDASGRATDTQYF. CDR3 nucleotide sequence: TGTGCCAGCAGGGCCCCCTTGGGACAGAGAGATGCTAGCGGGAGGGCCACAGATACGCAGTATTTT.

Turning to this clone: The sample carries other DNA sequences with the same CDR3. The CDR3 loop reads CASSLSTGADGYTF. As DNA, the CDR3 is TGTGCCAGCTCACTATCGACCGGGGCGGATGGCTACACCTTC. This chain links TRBV18 with TRBJ1-2, with D possibly TRBD1 on 5 matching bases. Germline CDR1 is KGHSH and CDR2 is LQKENI. This CDR3 is built from 14 residues. V shed 4 bases and J shed 6 bases, with 15 bases lying between them. Supplemented by reference TRBV18 and TRBJ1-2, the full variable domain reads NAGVMQNPRHLVRRRGQEARLRCSPMKGHSHVYWYRQLPEEGLKFMVYLQKENIIDESGMPKERFSAEFPKEGPSILRIQQVVRGDSAAYFCASSLSTGADGYTFGSGTRLTVV.

V is TRBV5-4 and J is TRBJ2-7; D remains unclear. From germline, CDR1 is SGHNT and CDR2 YYREEE (reference sequence). CDR3 length equals 12 residues. The V end was cut by 2 bases, the J end by 4 bases, with 7 bases between. The CDR3 sequence is CASSFDTYEQYF. Written as DNA, the CDR3 is TGTGCCAGCAGCTTCGACACATACGAGCAGTACTTC.

CDR3 nucleotides: TGTGCCAGCCAGAAGCGGAGCTACGAGCAGTACTTC. It translates to CASQKRSYEQYF. The gene calls are TRBV28 and TRBJ2-7, with a tentative D call TRBD2 (5 bases). CDR1 is MDHEN, CDR2 SYDVKM, per germline. This CDR3 contains 12 residues. V lost 8 bases and J lost 3, with 11 bases in between.

A few counts support this clone. The chain has TRBV2 and TRBJ2-7, with 7 bases matching TRBD1. Germline trimming cut 4 bases from V and 5 bases from J; bases unmatched to any gene: 8. Germline CDR1 SNHLY, CDR2 FYNNEI. The CDR3 has 14 residues. CDR3 loop: CASSVGQRLDEQYF. The CDR3, as DNA: TGTGCCAGCAGTGTGGGACAGAGGCTAGACGAGCAGTACTTC.

The rearrangement uses TRBV6-1 and TRBJ2-3; TRBD1 might be the D (6 bases). The CDR3 has 14 amino acids. Trimming took off 3 bases at V and 3 bases at J, with 10 bases between the two ends. Germline V gene lookup returns CDR1 MNHNS and CDR2 SASEGT. Here the CDR3 DNA reads TGTGCCAGCAGTGATATGACAGGAACAGATACGCAGTATTTT. It is translated as CASSDMTGTDTQYF.

The DNA for the CDR3 is TGTGCTACTCGCGGGACCCCCGACAATGAGCAGTTCTTC. It translates to CATRGTPDNEQFF. The J gene is TRBJ2-1, the V gene TRBV19; D possibly corresponds to TRBD2 (6 bases). Germline assignment: CDR1 LNHDA and CDR2 SQIVND (reference sequence). The CDR3 runs to 13 residues.

This clone was picked up many times. The gene calls are TRBV28 and TRBJ1-1; D is unresolved. There are 16 residues in the CDR3. Germline loops: CDR1 MDHEN, CDR2 SYDVKM. V lost 3 bases, J lost 3 bases, and 17 bases lay in between. The CDR3 spells CASSLPPPGNHTEAFF. CDR3 sequence (DNA): TGTGCCAGCAGTTTGCCCCCCCCGGGTAATCACACTGAAGCTTTCTTT.

The chain recombines TRBV6-5 with TRBJ2-7, with D maybe TRBD2 (5 bases). The CDR3 loop spans 13 amino acids. CDR1 and CDR2 (germline): MNHEY, SVGAGI. V lost 0 bases, J lost 2 bases, and 5 bases lay in between. The CDR3 bases are TGTGCCAGCAGTTACTCGGGAGCCTACGAGCAGTACTTC. Protein: CASSYSGAYEQYF.

This clone was seen only a few times. CDR3: CAVRLRDSYEQYF. The CDR3 nucleotides are TGTGCCGTCCGATTAAGGGACAGCTACGAGCAGTACTTC. This rearrangement joins TRBV10-3 to TRBJ2-7; 7 bases match TRBD1. Unmatched junction bases numbered 10, after V lost 11 bases and J lost 3 bases. CDR1 is ENHRY and CDR2 is SYGVKD in the germline V gene. The CDR3 extends over 13 amino acids.

A few counts support this clone. The chain couples TRBV6-1 to TRBJ2-1; the D is unclear. V was trimmed by 1 base and J by 0 bases, leaving 10 bases between them. This CDR3 has 16 residues. CDR1 and CDR2 (germline): MNHNS, SASEGT. The CDR3 protein is CASSEDRVSSYNEQFF. As DNA, the CDR3 is TGTGCCAGCAGTGAAGATCGGGTGAGCTCCTACAATGAGCAGTTCTTC.

V gene TRBV5-1 combines with J gene TRBJ2-3; either TRBD1 or TRBD2 may supply D (6 bases each). Trimming pared 4 bases from V and 4 bases from J, leaving 16 bases between. The germline gives CDR1 SGHRS, CDR2 YFSETQ. The CDR3 runs 15 residues. The CDR3, as DNA: TGCGCCAGCAGCGGTGCGGGACACCCCGCAGATACGCAGTATTTT. Encoded protein: CASSGAGHPADTQYF. The full variable domain, its missing parts supplied by reference TRBV5-1 and TRBJ2-3, is KAGVTQTPRYLIKTRGQQVTLSCSPISGHRSVSWYQQTPGQGLQFLFEYFSETQRNKGNFPGRFSGRQFSNSRSEMNVSTLELGDSALYLCASSGAGHPADTQYFGPGTRLTVL.

This clone was detected once. The J gene is TRBJ2-5, the V gene TRBV5-6, with TRBD2 as a possible D gene (6 bases). The germline CDR1 and CDR2 sequences are SGHDT and YYEEEE. V dropped 1 base and J dropped 2 bases, with 12 bases sitting between them. The CDR3 consists of 15 residues. CDR3 sequence reads: CASSLRAGRQETQYF. In DNA, the CDR3 is TGTGCCAGCAGCTTGCGGGCGGGACGGCAAGAGACCCAGTACTTC.

This clone is a singleton in its sample. The J gene is TRBJ1-1, the V gene TRBV28; D uncertain. The CDR3 is made up of 11 amino acids. V was clipped by 7 bases and J by 7 bases, with 10 bases between them. The germline gives CDR1 MDHEN, CDR2 SYDVKM. CDR3 region: CASTDPNEAFF. CDR3 sequence (DNA): TGTGCCAGCACTGATCCCAATGAAGCTTTCTTT. Full variable domain (remainder filled in from reference TRBV28 and TRBJ1-1): DVKVTQSSRYLVKRTGEKVFLECVQDMDHENMFWYRQDPGLGLRLIYFSYDVKMKEKGDIPEGYSVSREKKERFSLILESASTNQTSMYLCASTDPNEAFFGQGTRLTVV.